Given below is one T cell receptor beta chain in context. Authors' analysis steps: Amplification from reference gene primers served as the basis for estimated nucleated cell counts. Profiled with immunoSEQ multiplex PCR; TCRdb holds only in-frame clones, not every one. For V, J and clone size, that table is used; D and trimming come from the DNA. The sample consists of around 270,000 clones, more than 85% of them appearing once. V was trimmed by 6 bases and J by 1 base, leaving 9 bases between them. CDR1 MNHNY and CDR2 SVGAGI come from the germline V gene (reference sequence). The CDR3 loop spans 13 amino acids. This sample was taken from a study of blood T cell repertoires in COVID-19. The wider study: Researchers got acute and convalescent COVID-19 samples from the United States, Italy and Spain. PBMCs, B-cell-depleted T cells, or T cells were the source of the cDNA or gDNA that made up the material.

The receptor comes from a man aged 40-49 years with acute or convalescent COVID-19. Sequenced sample: peripheral blood. This rearrangement joins TRBV6-6 to TRBJ1-2; D not resolved. This CDR3 is CASRAGSNYGYTF. The CDR3 DNA reads TGTGCCAGCAGGGCCGGGAGTAACTATGGCTACACCTTC.